One and the same sample provided the 11 T cell receptor beta chains below, sequenced in a study of T cell clonality in common variable immunodeficiency. Study findings and constraints: Reportedly, TCR beta sequences from common variable immunodeficiency showed fewer deletions and N-nucleotide insertions.

Some clones are missing from TCRdb's copy, which holds only in-frame ones; the method was immunoSEQ multiplex PCR. The sample has about 21,000 clones, none seen only once. The antigens these receptors bind are not known. The sample comprised peripheral blood mononuclear cells. These receptors originate from a human donor with common variable immunodeficiency.

This clone is labeled medium-sized (0.01 to 0.1%). The read ends 3 residues shy of where the CDR3 ends; the end is completed using the germline J gene. The V gene is TRBV7-6, the J gene TRBJ1-1, with TRBD1 as a possible D gene (5 bases). Looked up from germline, CDR1 is SGHVS and CDR2 is FNYEAQ. V lost 2 bases, J lost 5 bases, and 12 bases lay in between. The CDR3 totals 14 residues. This chain's CDR3 is CASSLTPGRTEAFF. CDR3 bases read: TGTGCCAGCAGCTTAACTCCAGGGAGAACTGAA. The full variable domain, its missing parts supplied by reference TRBV7-6 and TRBJ1-1, is GAGVSQSPRYKVTKRGQDVALRCDPISGHVSLYWYRQALGQGPEFLTYFNYEAQQDKSGLPNDRFSAERPEGSISTLTIQRTEQRDSAMYRCASSLTPGRTEAFFGQGTRLTVV.

In its sample, this clone was seen many times. The CDR3 end falls 3 residues outside the read, so it is completed with the germline J gene. This rearrangement joins TRBV6-2 or TRBV6-3 to TRBJ2-2, with unresolved D. The germline V and J ends were trimmed by 0 bases and 5 bases, with 4 bases remaining between them. Germline CDR1 reads MNHEY; CDR2 reads SVGEGT. The CDR3 is 13 residues long. CDR3: CASSYSRTGELFF. The CDR3 DNA, read in part, is TGTGCCAGCAGTTACTCTAGAACCGGGGAG.

Many counts were recorded for this clone. The read finishes 3 residues shy of the CDR3 end, and the germline J gene is used to complete it. The chain combines TRBV6-2 or TRBV6-3 with TRBJ2-7; 9 nucleotides align to TRBD1. The length of the CDR3 is 15 residues. The J segment lost 5 bases and the V segment lost 7 bases, leaving 12 bases of the junction unmatched. CDR1 is MNHEY, CDR2 SVGEGT, per germline. The CDR3 loop reads CASTDPRTGDDEQYF. The CDR3 bases that were read are TGTGCCAGCACCGACCCTCGGACAGGGGACGACGAG.

Ten or more counts support this clone. Read coverage stops 3 residues before the CDR3 terminus; the germline J gene supplies the remainder. The gene calls are TRBV29-1 and TRBJ1-2, with TRBD1 as a possible D gene (5 bases). Germline V gene lookup returns CDR1 SQVTM and CDR2 ANQGSEA. This CDR3 has 14 residues. The CDR3 DNA, read in part, is TGCAGCGGCGGGGGTAAAAGGGAGGGCGGGGGC. Translation: CSGGGKREGGG. The whole CDR3 is CSGGGKREGGGYTF.

This clone was recorded many times. Read coverage stops 3 residues before the CDR3 terminus; the germline J gene supplies the remainder. The chain carries TRBV7-2 and TRBJ1-5; D is perhaps TRBD1 (6 bases). This CDR3 is 14 amino acids long. Germline loops: CDR1 SGHTA, CDR2 FQGNSA. Between the trimmed V and J ends, which lost 4 bases and 7 bases, there was a span of 14 bases. The CDR3 spells CASSSSEGGQPQHF. The covered CDR3 bases are TGTGCCAGCAGCTCGAGTGAGGGGGGGCAGCCC.

This clone was recorded at least ten times. The CDR3 extends 3 residues past the end of the read, so its final part is completed from the germline J gene. The chain has TRBV7-2 and TRBJ1-5; 7 bases line up with TRBD1. The CDR3 has 14 amino acids. After removal of 4 bases from V and 7 bases from J, the junction contained 7 bases not matched to a gene. The germline V gene has CDR1 SGHTA and CDR2 FQGNSA. The CDR3 is CASSSDRVEQPQHF. CDR3 bases read: TGTGCCAGCAGCTCTGACAGGGTGGAGCAGCCC. Drawing the rest from reference TRBV7-2 and TRBJ1-5, the complete variable domain is GAGVSQSPSNKVTEKGKDVELRCDPISGHTALYWYRQSLGQGLEFLIYFQGNSAPDKSGLPSDRFSAERTGGSVSTLTIQRTQQEDSAVYLCASSSDRVEQPQHFGDGTRLSIL.

Ten or more counts support this clone. The missing CDR3 end, 3 residues past where the read stops, is filled in from the germline J gene. The chain employs TRBV20-1 and TRBJ2-3; TRBD1 matches at 8 bases. V gave up 6 bases and J gave up 6 bases; unmatched junction bases: 8. The germline CDR1 and CDR2 sequences are DFQATT and SNEGSKA (reference sequence). This CDR3 spans 13 amino acids. The sequenced part of the CDR3 DNA is TGCAGTGCCCCCTGGACAGGGAGTGATACG. Its protein product is CSAPWTGSDT. Given in full, the CDR3 is CSAPWTGSDTQYF.

At least ten counts were recorded for this clone. The read halts 3 residues ahead of the CDR3 end, with the missing end drawn from the germline J gene. This sequence joins TRBV5-6 and TRBJ1-6, with TRBD1 matching 8 bases. The J segment lost 7 bases and the V segment lost 2 bases, leaving 5 bases of the junction unmatched. This CDR3 has 15 residues. The germline CDR1 and CDR2 sequences are SGHDT and YYEEEE. The CDR3 DNA, read in part, is TGTGCCAGCAGCTTCCGGACAGGGCAAAATTCACCC. It codes for CASSFRTGQNSP. The CDR3, in full, reads CASSFRTGQNSPLHF.

This clone came up many times. The sequenced fragment ends 3 residues before the CDR3 boundary, so the rest is inferred from the germline J gene. J is TRBJ2-7 and V is TRBV30; 11 bases map to TRBD1. Trimming removed 3 bases from V and 4 bases from J; junction bases left unmatched: 5. This CDR3 is 14 amino acids long. Germline V CDR1 and CDR2: GTSNPN, SVGIG (reference sequence). The CDR3 bases that were read are TGTGCCTGGAGCAGGGACAGGGGGTTATACGAG. It specifies CAWSRDRGLYE. The entire CDR3 protein is CAWSRDRGLYEQYF.

This clone is medium-sized (0.01 to 0.1%) in the sample. Read sequence stops 3 residues before the CDR3 end, and the germline J gene provides the missing end. The chain couples TRBV2 to TRBJ2-7, with a possible D match to TRBD2 (6 bases). The V and J ends lost 9 bases and 0 bases respectively, with 18 bases between them. Germline-derived CDR1 and CDR2 are SNHLY and FYNNEI. CDR3 size: 15 residues. The chain's CDR3 is CASGRGGASSYEQYF. CDR3 bases read: TGTGCCAGTGGGCGGGGCGGGGCAAGCTCCTACGAG.

This clone has at least ten counts. The CDR3 end is not reached by the read, which stops 3 residues before it; the germline J gene fills it in. V usage is TRBV5-1 and J usage is TRBJ2-7, with 7 bases that match TRBD1. CDR1 is SGHRS, CDR2 YFSETQ, per germline. This CDR3 is 14 amino acids long. V lost 0 bases and J lost 6; bases outside the gene matches: 6. The CDR3 is CASSLDRGFSEQYF. CDR3 DNA (partial): TGCGCCAGCAGCTTGGACAGGGGATTTTCCGAG.